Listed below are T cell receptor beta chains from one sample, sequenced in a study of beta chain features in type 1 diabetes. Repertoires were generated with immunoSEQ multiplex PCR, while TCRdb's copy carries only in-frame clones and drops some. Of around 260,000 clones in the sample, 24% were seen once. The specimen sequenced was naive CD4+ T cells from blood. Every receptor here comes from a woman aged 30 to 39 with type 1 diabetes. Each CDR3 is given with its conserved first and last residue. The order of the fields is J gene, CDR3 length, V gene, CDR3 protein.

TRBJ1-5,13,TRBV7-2,CASSGQADQPQHF
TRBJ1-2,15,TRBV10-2,CASIYSGTGGSGYTF
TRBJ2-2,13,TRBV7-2,CASFHEGTGELFF
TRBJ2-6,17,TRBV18,CASSLSGILSGANVLTF
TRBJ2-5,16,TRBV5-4,CASSLGGTGGQETQYF
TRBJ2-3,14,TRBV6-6,CASTKRQGPDTQYF
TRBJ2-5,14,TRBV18,CASSPRRNGETQYF
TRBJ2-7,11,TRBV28,CASRAGGEQYF
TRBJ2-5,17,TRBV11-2,CASSWRGNPLYQETQYF
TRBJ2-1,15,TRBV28,CASGGGTAHNNEQFF
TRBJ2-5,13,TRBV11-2,CATAEGPQETQYF
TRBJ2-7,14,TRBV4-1,CASRPQGSSYEQYF